Listed below are T cell receptor beta chains from one sample, sequenced in a study of T-cell reconstitution after alpha-beta-depleted transplantation in children. In TCRdb, the PCR reads were re-called with MiXCR into one record per CDR3 protein. The sample has a few hundred thousand distinct CDR3 sequences, roughly 43% seen once; the top ten hold 25% to 30%. Sequences were derived from PBMCs, sampled before TCRalphabeta/CD19-depleted stem cell transplant. All receptors come from a girl aged 2 to 9 with aplastic anemia, due to receive a stem cell transplant. CDR3s include the opening cysteine and the closing phenylalanine or tryptophan. The order of the fields is clone size, J gene, V gene, D gene, CDR3 protein, CDR3 DNA. The D gene is left open where the match is weak. Clone size is stated in some rows and not others, as once, few, many or a class when expanded.

clone size: -; J gene: TRBJ2-1; V gene: TRBV7-3; D gene: TRBD2; CDR3 protein: CASSLQRDIYNEQFF; CDR3 DNA: TGTGCCAGCAGCTTACAGCGGGATATCTACAATGAGCAGTTCTTC
clone size: -; J gene: TRBJ2-1; V gene: TRBV4-2; D gene: -; CDR3 protein: CASSQDQGRGNNEQFF; CDR3 DNA: TGTGCCAGCAGCCAAGACCAAGGGCGCGGAAACAATGAGCAGTTCTTC
clone size: -; J gene: TRBJ2-3; V gene: TRBV20-1; D gene: -; CDR3 protein: CSASRLAYSTDTQYF; CDR3 DNA: TGCAGTGCTAGCCGGCTAGCGTACAGCACAGATACGCAGTATTTT
clone size: many; J gene: TRBJ1-1; V gene: TRBV12-3/TRBV12-4; D gene: -; CDR3 protein: CASSFGQMNTEAFF; CDR3 DNA: TGTGCCAGCAGTTTCGGACAGATGAACACTGAAGCTTTCTTT
clone size: -; J gene: TRBJ2-2; V gene: TRBV27; D gene: -; CDR3 protein: CASSPTGSGELFF; CDR3 DNA: TGTGCCAGCAGTCCAACAGGGTCCGGGGAGCTGTTTTTT
clone size: -; J gene: TRBJ1-2; V gene: TRBV7-9; D gene: -; CDR3 protein: CASSLFGDGSNYGYTF; CDR3 DNA: TGTGCCAGCAGCCTCTTCGGGGACGGATCTAACTATGGCTACACCTTC
clone size: -; J gene: TRBJ1-1; V gene: TRBV5-5; D gene: -; CDR3 protein: CASSSNRDRGTEAFF; CDR3 DNA: TGTGCCAGCAGCTCGAACAGGGACCGTGGCACTGAAGCTTTCTTT
clone size: -; J gene: TRBJ2-3; V gene: TRBV5-1; D gene: TRBD2; CDR3 protein: CASSLVLAGFTDTQYF; CDR3 DNA: TGCGCCAGCAGCTTGGTACTAGCGGGGTTCACAGATACGCAGTATTTT
clone size: few; J gene: TRBJ1-5; V gene: TRBV12-3/TRBV12-4; D gene: -; CDR3 protein: CASSYGRRSNQPQHF; CDR3 DNA: TGTGCCAGCAGTTACGGACGGAGAAGCAATCAGCCCCAGCATTTT
clone size: -; J gene: TRBJ2-1; V gene: TRBV5-1; D gene: TRBD2; CDR3 protein: CASSLYGSGSSYNEQFF; CDR3 DNA: TGCGCCAGCAGCTTGTATGGGAGCGGGAGTTCCTACAATGAGCAGTTCTTC
clone size: -; J gene: TRBJ1-3; V gene: TRBV27; D gene: -; CDR3 protein: CASSAGISSGNTIYF; CDR3 DNA: TGTGCCAGCAGTGCCGGGATATCCTCTGGAAACACCATATATTTT
clone size: many; J gene: TRBJ2-6; V gene: TRBV5-1; D gene: -; CDR3 protein: CASSSMVAGANVLTF; CDR3 DNA: TGCGCCAGCAGCTCCATGGTGGCTGGGGCCAACGTCCTGACTTTC
clone size: -; J gene: TRBJ2-1; V gene: TRBV27; D gene: TRBD2; CDR3 protein: CASRPLTSGRLYNEQFF; CDR3 DNA: TGTGCCAGCAGACCCCTGACTAGCGGGAGATTATACAATGAGCAGTTCTTC
clone size: -; J gene: TRBJ1-5; V gene: TRBV5-6; D gene: -; CDR3 protein: CASSLGVSPQHF; CDR3 DNA: TGTGCCAGCAGCTTGGGAGTTTCGCCCCAGCATTTT